This T cell receptor (beta chain) was retrieved from a study of graft-versus-host responses after intestinal transplantation. Responders (about 200,000, CFSE-labeled) met about 200,000 stimulators that were irradiated and violet-dye-labeled. This clone was found a few times. The trim removed 2 bases at V and 4 bases at J, leaving 18 bases unmatched. The CDR3 totals 20 residues. Germline V CDR1 and CDR2: MGHRA, YSYEKL. Assay: immunoSEQ multiplex PCR; the TCRdb copy retains only in-frame clones and omits some. There are over 8,500 clones in the sample; 25% to 30% occur only once, and 6.2% lies in the top ten.

This sequence joins TRBV4-1 and TRBJ2-5; 11 bases align to TRBD2. The clonotype was recovered from a human patient who received an intestinal transplant. The input for sequencing was alloreactive CD8+ T cells from a mixed lymphocyte reaction culture, taken before intestinal transplant. Regarding subset: CFSE-low proliferating T cells sorted from approximately six-day pre-transplant mixed lymphocyte reaction (GvH or HvG direction). This chain's CDR3 is CASSQTPPLAGDPLGETQYF. Written as DNA, the CDR3 is TGCGCCAGCAGCCAAACCCCCCCACTAGCGGGGGACCCATTGGGAGAGACCCAGTACTTC.